This entry lists 24 T cell receptor beta chains sequenced from one sample in a study of Tregs in tolerant kidney transplant recipients. Recipients received nonmyeloablative bone marrow transplants from related graft donors, with transient mixed chimerism. Sequencing used immunoSEQ multiplex PCR; TCRdb keeps in-frame clones, though not all of them. This listing includes more than 10,000 clones. The input for sequencing was CD8+ T cells from blood (PBMCs), taken 24 months after the transplant. These receptors were obtained from a human patient who received a combined kidney and bone marrow transplant. The graft donor may have given rise to some T cells.

Comment on this clone: Read coverage stops 3 residues before the CDR3 terminus; the germline J gene supplies the remainder. The chain recombines TRBV20-1 with TRBJ1-4; 7 bases map to TRBD1. Germline V gives CDR1 DFQATT, CDR2 SNEGSKA (reference sequence). J gave up 7 bases and V 2 bases, and 13 bases lay outside the gene matches. The CDR3 has 16 amino acids. This CDR3 reads CSARSISQGLSEKLFF. The covered CDR3 bases are TGCAGTGCTAGATCTATTTCACAGGGGCTTAGTGAAAAA.

About this clone itself: The read finishes 3 residues shy of the CDR3 end, and the germline J gene is used to complete it. V usage is TRBV6-2 or TRBV6-3 and J usage is TRBJ2-1; TRBD1 might be the D (6 bases). CDR1 and CDR2 (germline): MNHEY, SVGEGT. The CDR3 covers 17 residues. Trimming removed 6 bases from V and 3 bases from J, with 21 bases in between. The sequenced part of the CDR3 DNA is TGTGCCAGCAGAACAGACGGGACATCACTATACTACAATGAG. Its protein product is CASRTDGTSLYYNE. The entire CDR3 is CASRTDGTSLYYNEQFF.

Points on this clone: The read finishes 3 residues shy of the CDR3 end, and the germline J gene is used to complete it. This chain uses TRBV7-6 with TRBJ2-1; D is unresolved. V shed 5 bases and J shed 4 bases, with 9 bases lying between them. The CDR3 runs to 13 residues. The germline gives CDR1 SGHVS, CDR2 FNYEAQ. CDR3 loop: CASSPPSYNEQFF. CDR3 DNA, as far as it was read: TGTGCCAGCAGCCCCCCATCATACAATGAG.

On this clone: The read is 3 residues too short to cover the CDR3 end, so that end is filled in from the germline J gene. The rearrangement uses TRBV19 and TRBJ1-3, with no clear D. The germline CDR1 and CDR2 sequences are LNHDA and SQIVND (reference sequence). The CDR3 is 16 amino acids. Trimming took 7 bases from V and 0 from J, leaving 16 bases between them. The CDR3 sequence: CASKVENAGSGNTIYF. The sequenced part of the CDR3 DNA is TGTGCCAGTAAAGTTGAGAACGCAGGCTCTGGAAACACC.

Remarks on this clone: From the germline J gene comes the end of the CDR3, since the read stops 3 residues before it. This chain connects TRBV19 to TRBJ1-1; D perhaps matches TRBD1 (5 bases). The CDR3 consists of 15 residues. V lost 4 bases to trimming and J lost 3 bases, with 15 bases between them. Germline CDR1 is LNHDA and CDR2 is SQIVND (reference sequence). The CDR3 loop reads CASSNPWGGYTEAFF. CDR3 DNA (partial): TGTGCCAGTAGTAACCCCTGGGGGGGATACACTGAA.

Details on this clone: Read sequence stops 3 residues before the CDR3 end, and the germline J gene provides the missing end. V is TRBV7-9 and J is TRBJ1-3; 7 bases are a match to TRBD1. The V segment lost 5 bases and the J segment 0 bases; nucleotides outside the gene matches: 4. Germline V lookup: CDR1 SEHNR, CDR2 FQNEAQ (reference sequence). The CDR3 runs to 15 residues. The CDR3 bases that were read are TGTGCCAGCAGCCCGACAGGGCTCTCTGGAAACACC. This encodes CASSPTGLSGNT. The entire CDR3 protein reads CASSPTGLSGNTIYF.

About this clone itself: The CDR3 end is not reached by the read, which stops 3 residues before it; the germline J gene fills it in. V gene TRBV7-9 combines with J gene TRBJ2-7; D is uncertain. V was clipped by 5 bases and J by 3 bases, with 2 bases between them. This CDR3 has 10 amino acids. The germline V gene encodes CDR1 SEHNR and CDR2 FQNEAQ (reference sequence). CDR3 bases read: TGTGCCAGCAGCCTCTACGAG. Translation: CASSLYE. The entire CDR3 is CASSLYEQYF.

Concerning this clone itself: From the germline J gene comes the end of the CDR3, since the read stops 3 residues before it. V gene TRBV10-3 combines with J gene TRBJ1-2, with D unclear. V was trimmed by 0 bases and J by 5 bases, leaving 19 bases between them. The CDR3 consists of 17 residues. Germline V gene data show CDR1 as ENHRY and CDR2 as SYGVKD. Incomplete CDR3 DNA: TGTGCCATCAGTGAGTCAGCTGTCAGGTCCAATAAATATGGC. It yields the protein CAISESAVRSNKYG. The CDR3 as a whole reads CAISESAVRSNKYGYTF.

In regard to this clone: Read coverage stops 3 residues before the CDR3 terminus; the germline J gene supplies the remainder. The rearrangement links TRBV20-1 to TRBJ2-1; 10 bases map to TRBD2. The CDR3 totals 16 residues. Germline lookup yields CDR1 DFQATT and CDR2 SNEGSKA (reference sequence). V dropped 0 bases and J dropped 2; count of bases not matched to a gene: 4. The CDR3 protein is CSARDQAGGPYNEQFF. The part of the CDR3 DNA that was read is TGCAGTGCTAGAGATCAAGCGGGAGGGCCCTACAATGAG.

Comment on this clone: The read ends 3 residues shy of where the CDR3 ends; the end is completed using the germline J gene. The rearrangement links TRBV4-1 to TRBJ2-1; TRBD2 agrees at 7 bases. Germline V gene data show CDR1 as MGHRA and CDR2 as YSYEKL. V lost 1 base, J lost 8 bases, and 8 bases stayed unmatched. CDR3 length equals 15 residues. The CDR3: CASSQVQRDFDEQFF. The sequenced part of the CDR3 DNA is TGCGCCAGCAGCCAAGTTCAGCGGGATTTCGATGAG.

On this clone itself: The CDR3 extends 3 residues past the end of the read, so its final part is completed from the germline J gene. This chain connects TRBV6-2 or TRBV6-3 to TRBJ2-3, with TRBD2 matching over 11 bases. The germline CDR1 and CDR2 sequences are MNHEY and SVGEGT. V lost 6 bases to trimming and J lost 4 bases; unmatched junction nucleotides: 3. CDR3 size: 14 residues. The CDR3 is CASSLAGGADTQYF. Incomplete CDR3 DNA: TGTGCCAGCAGCCTAGCGGGAGGTGCAGATACG.

A note on this clone: The CDR3 end falls 3 residues outside the read, so it is completed with the germline J gene. This chain uses TRBV5-8 with TRBJ2-7; TRBD2 is a possible D gene (5 bases). The germline V gene encodes CDR1 SGHTS and CDR2 YDEGEE. This CDR3 has 14 residues. Trimming pared 2 bases from V and 0 bases from J, leaving 9 bases between. The DNA read from the CDR3 is TGTGCCAGCAGCTTTGAGGGTAGCTCCTACGAG. Translating it yields CASSFEGSSYE. The whole CDR3 sequence reads CASSFEGSSYEQYF.

A note on this clone: With the read ending 3 residues before the CDR3 end, the germline J gene is used to fill in that end. The V and J genes are TRBV7-6 and TRBJ1-2; D might be TRBD1 (5 bases). Looked up from germline, CDR1 is SGHVS and CDR2 is FNYEAQ. The CDR3 is 15 amino acids. Trimming pared 5 bases from V and 2 bases from J, leaving 15 bases between. CDR3 bases read: TGTGCCAGCAGCCCCGCCCAGACAGCAAACTATGGC. It yields the protein CASSPAQTANYG. The complete CDR3 sequence is CASSPAQTANYGYTF.

Points on this clone: The CDR3 end is not reached by the read, which stops 3 residues before it; the germline J gene fills it in. This chain connects TRBV7-9 to TRBJ2-5; D gene ambiguous. CDR3 length equals 11 residues. Germline CDR1 SEHNR, CDR2 FQNEAQ (reference sequence). Trimming removed 3 bases at V and 4 bases at J, with 3 bases between. Incomplete CDR3 DNA: TGTGCCAGCAGCTTGGCAGAGACC. The encoded protein is CASSLAET. The entire CDR3 is CASSLAETQYF. Looking up the rest from reference TRBV7-9 and TRBJ2-5 gives the full variable domain: DTGVSQNPRHKITKRGQNVTFRCDPISEHNRLYWYRQTLGQGPEFLTYFQNEAQLEKSRLLSDRFSAERPKGSFSTLEIQRTEQGDSAMYLCASSLAETQYFGPGTRLLVL.

A remark on this clone: The read ends 3 residues shy of where the CDR3 ends; the end is completed using the germline J gene. The chain links TRBV19 to TRBJ1-5, with TRBD1 matching over 11 bases. The CDR3 loop spans 14 amino acids. The J segment lost 5 bases and the V segment lost 4 bases, leaving 1 base of the junction unmatched. Germline CDR1 is LNHDA and CDR2 is SQIVND (reference sequence). CDR3 sequence: CASSRTGGDQPQHF. CDR3 DNA (partial): TGTGCCAGTAGTAGGACAGGGGGCGATCAGCCC. The full variable domain, rest sourced from reference TRBV19 and TRBJ1-5, is DGGITQSPKYLFRKEGQNVTLSCEQNLNHDAMYWYRQDPGQGLRLIYYSQIVNDFQKGDIAEGYSVSREKKESFPLTVTSAQKNPTAFYLCASSRTGGDQPQHFGDGTRLSIL.

Notes on this clone: The missing CDR3 end, 3 residues past where the read stops, is filled in from the germline J gene. The genes are TRBV16 and TRBJ1-2; a weak D match, TRBD1 (5 bases). Germline V gives CDR1 KGHSY, CDR2 FQNENV. The CDR3 extends over 15 amino acids. The sequenced part of the CDR3 DNA is TGTGCCAGCAGCCAATCGGGCGGGGGTAGTAGCGGC. Translation: CASSQSGGGSSG. The CDR3 in full is CASSQSGGGSSGYTF.

A note on this clone: The read terminates 3 residues before the CDR3 end, so the remaining end is supplied by the germline J gene. The chain joins TRBV7-6 to TRBJ2-3; 7 nucleotides line up with TRBD2. Germline V gene sequence: CDR1 SGHVS, CDR2 FNYEAQ. This CDR3 is built from 16 residues. The J segment lost 2 bases and the V segment lost 10 bases, leaving 15 bases of the junction unmatched. The DNA read from the CDR3 is TGTGCCACCACAGCTTCAGGGAGGGCCCTCACAGATACG. This sequence encodes CATTASGRALTDT. The CDR3 in its entirety is CATTASGRALTDTQYF.

Regarding this clone: The read ends 3 residues shy of where the CDR3 ends; the end is completed using the germline J gene. The rearrangement uses TRBV4-1 and TRBJ1-2; a possible D gene is TRBD1 (5 bases). CDR3 length equals 15 residues. Germline V gene data show CDR1 as MGHRA and CDR2 as YSYEKL. V dropped 2 bases and J dropped 2 bases, with 12 bases sitting between them. CDR3 in amino acids: CASSQQGSFNYGYTF. The CDR3 DNA, read in part, is TGCGCCAGCAGCCAACAGGGATCATTCAACTATGGC.

Incomplete CDR3 DNA: TGTGCCAGCAGTTTGGGGAGGACAGGGTTTTTAACTAATGAAAAA. This sequence encodes CASSLGRTGFLTNEK. The entire CDR3 protein is CASSLGRTGFLTNEKLFF. V gene TRBV28 combines with J gene TRBJ1-4, with 8 bases identical to TRBD1. The missing CDR3 end, 3 residues past where the read stops, is filled in from the germline J gene. The CDR3 is 18 amino acids. In germline, CDR1 is MDHEN, CDR2 SYDVKM. Germline trimming cut 3 bases from V and 1 base from J; bases unmatched to any gene: 10.

Details on this clone: Read coverage stops 3 residues before the CDR3 terminus; the germline J gene supplies the remainder. This chain uses TRBV5-5 with TRBJ1-5; a weak D match, TRBD1 (5 bases). V dropped 4 bases and J dropped 4 bases, with 15 bases sitting between them. The CDR3 has 15 amino acids. CDR1 and CDR2 (germline): SGHKS, YYEKEE (reference sequence). This chain's CDR3 is CASSPRGEFNQPQHF. CDR3 bases read: TGTGCCAGCAGCCCACGGGGGGAATTTAATCAGCCC.

Turning to this clone: The CDR3 end is not reached by the read, which stops 3 residues before it; the germline J gene fills it in. The chain carries TRBV7-2 and TRBJ2-3, with D possibly being TRBD1 (6 bases). The ends were cut back, 6 bases at V and 4 bases at J, with 8 bases in the middle. Germline V gene data show CDR1 as SGHTA and CDR2 as FQGNSA. The CDR3 length is 12 residues. The CDR3 region is CASRGGPDTQYF. The part of the CDR3 DNA that was read is TGTGCCAGCAGAGGGGGTCCAGATACG.

As regards this clone: The read falls 3 residues short of the CDR3 end, and the missing part is taken from the germline J gene. The chain carries TRBV18 and TRBJ1-5; D is possibly TRBD1 (5 bases). Germline CDR1 is KGHSH and CDR2 is LQKENI. V gave up 2 bases and J gave up 4 bases, with 9 bases separating them. The CDR3 contains 14 residues. Partial CDR3 DNA: TGTGCCAGCTCACCAAGCGGGGGGAATCAGCCC. Translated: CASSPSGGNQP. The entire CDR3 protein reads CASSPSGGNQPQHF.

About this clone itself: The read halts 3 residues ahead of the CDR3 end, with the missing end drawn from the germline J gene. The chain recombines TRBV20-1 with TRBJ2-7; 8 bases fit TRBD1. Germline CDR1 reads DFQATT; CDR2 reads SNEGSKA (reference sequence). The CDR3 totals 16 residues. Trimming at V came to 6 bases and at J to 6 bases, leaving 19 bases not matched to a gene. Partial CDR3 DNA: TGCAGTGCCCAGACAGGGGCGCGGGTGGTGGGGGGCGAG. Translating gives CSAQTGARVVGGE. The entire CDR3 is CSAQTGARVVGGEQYF.

Regarding this clone: Read data end 3 residues before the CDR3 end; the end is taken from the germline J gene. The rearrangement links TRBV2 to TRBJ2-1; 7 bases map to TRBD1. J lost 7 bases, V lost 6 bases, and 6 bases had no gene match. CDR1 is SNHLY and CDR2 is FYNNEI in the germline V gene. The CDR3 sequence is 13 residues long. CDR3 loop: CASSTGQFNEQFF. The sequenced part of the CDR3 DNA is TGTGCCAGCAGCACGGGACAGTTTAATGAG.